A selection of T cell receptor beta chains follows, all from one sample in a study of Ad26.COV2.S vaccination and SARS-CoV-2 variants. Clones were read by immunoSEQ multiplex PCR, and TCRdb kept only the in-frame ones, dropping some. The data hold about 350,000 clones, with around 90% observed a single time. The sequencing used peripheral blood, collected in a trial of Ad26.COV2.S vaccine versus placebo. These receptors came from a person between 18 and 65 years old who received the Ad26.COV2.S COVID-19 vaccine or a placebo. Both conserved end residues are part of each CDR3.

V	CDR3
TRBV4-3	CASSPGLAGGGETQYF
TRBV27	CASRSGGQPQHF
TRBV5-1	CASSLGAQGNEQYF
TRBV30	CAWSVLNTDQPQHF
TRBV9	CASSPPGGRDTQYF
TRBV5-5	CASSLTDSLYPGNTIYF
TRBV2	CASRRVQGGGYTF
TRBV9	CASSVSGRTDTQYF
TRBV19	CASRTGEGNTEAFF
TRBV6-5	CACNSQGTGELFF
TRBV10-3	CAISPGLAGANGELFF
TRBV7-6	CASSLDGVDEQYF
TRBV2	CASSVVTAHGYTF
TRBV6-5	CASSYTTGANYGYTF
TRBV5-1	CASSLVAGSSTDTQYF
TRBV27	CATGQAGVQYF
TRBV16	CASSQLGGYSNQPQHF
TRBV30	CAWSRGTGLTDTQYF
TRBV7-9	CASSQDTVTGELFF
TRBV7-3	CASSSPLENTGELFF
TRBV18	CASSPRAGGGGEQYF
TRBV7-3	CASSSTGRNTGELFF
TRBV14	CASSQDLVPGGHEQFF
TRBV3-1/TRBV3-2	CASSPGTQGNTIYF
TRBV11-3	CASSYGRSTEAFF
TRBV18	CASSPAAWGGEKLFF
TRBV14	CASSQSRLVGEQFF
TRBV13	CASSLGGQGNQPQHF
TRBV20-1	CSAPGQGGAFF
TRBV5-5	CASRSLGSYEQYF
TRBV7-2	CASSLWGSYDSGANVLTF
TRBV11-1	CASSLRLEGTDTQYF
TRBV7-2	CASSLSAGRGTEAFF
TRBV5-1	CASSLNLRGETQYF
TRBV7-2	CASSLARTGSYNSPLHF
TRBV28	CASSRTGGEQYF
TRBV28	CASRVQDRPYSPLHF
TRBV7-6	CASSLYGGAGETQYF
TRBV5-1	CASSLEPPRAPNIQYF
TRBV6-5	CASRETDEKLFF
TRBV5-1	CASSQGTGGIYEQYF
TRBV6-6	CASSLLGSGQPQHF
TRBV19	CASSWRTGPLLIYGYTF
TRBV5-1	CASSLGPGTSGIVYNEQFF
TRBV6-5	CASRAGVTDTQYF
TRBV13	CASSLADRESKGYTF